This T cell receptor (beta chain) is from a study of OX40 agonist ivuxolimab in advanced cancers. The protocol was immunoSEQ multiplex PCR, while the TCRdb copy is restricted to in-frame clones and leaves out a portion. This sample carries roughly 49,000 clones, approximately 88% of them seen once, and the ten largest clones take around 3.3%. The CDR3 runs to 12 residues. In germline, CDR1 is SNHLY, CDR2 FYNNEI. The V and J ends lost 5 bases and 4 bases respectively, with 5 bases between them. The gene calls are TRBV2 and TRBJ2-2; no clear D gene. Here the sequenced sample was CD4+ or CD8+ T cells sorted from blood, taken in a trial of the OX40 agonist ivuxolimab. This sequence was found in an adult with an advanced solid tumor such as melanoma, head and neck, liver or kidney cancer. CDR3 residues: CASSSSTGELFF. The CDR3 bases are TGTGCCAGCAGTTCGTCCACCGGGGAGCTGTTTTTT. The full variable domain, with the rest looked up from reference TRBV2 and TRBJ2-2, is EPEVTQTPSHQVTQMGQEVILRCVPISNHLYFYWYRQILGQKVEFLVSFYNNEISEKSEIFDDQFSVERPDGSNFTLKIRSTKLEDSAMYFCASSSSTGELFFGEGSRLTVL.